This T cell receptor beta chain was sequenced during a study of blood T cell repertoires in COVID-19. On the study more broadly: Acute-phase and convalescent COVID-19 samples originated in the United States, Italy and Spain.

This clone was observed a single time. The CDR3 consists of 13 residues. Trimming took 2 bases from V and 0 from J, leaving 4 bases between them. The germline V gene has CDR1 SGHNT and CDR2 YENEEA. Original analysis: Reference gene primer amplification in the assay estimated nucleated cell counts. Sequencing used immunoSEQ multiplex PCR; TCRdb keeps in-frame clones, though not all of them. V and J calls and clone size are given by that table; D and trimming were obtained from the DNA. The table has some 110,000 clones, 80% to 90% seen once. The V gene is TRBV11-3, the J gene TRBJ1-1; D is unclear. The receptor comes from a man aged 65-85 years who had recovered from COVID-19. Sequencing was carried out using peripheral blood. CDR3 sequence reads: CASSLSMNTEAFF. The CDR3 DNA follows: TGTGCCAGCAGCTTAAGCATGAACACTGAAGCTTTCTTT.